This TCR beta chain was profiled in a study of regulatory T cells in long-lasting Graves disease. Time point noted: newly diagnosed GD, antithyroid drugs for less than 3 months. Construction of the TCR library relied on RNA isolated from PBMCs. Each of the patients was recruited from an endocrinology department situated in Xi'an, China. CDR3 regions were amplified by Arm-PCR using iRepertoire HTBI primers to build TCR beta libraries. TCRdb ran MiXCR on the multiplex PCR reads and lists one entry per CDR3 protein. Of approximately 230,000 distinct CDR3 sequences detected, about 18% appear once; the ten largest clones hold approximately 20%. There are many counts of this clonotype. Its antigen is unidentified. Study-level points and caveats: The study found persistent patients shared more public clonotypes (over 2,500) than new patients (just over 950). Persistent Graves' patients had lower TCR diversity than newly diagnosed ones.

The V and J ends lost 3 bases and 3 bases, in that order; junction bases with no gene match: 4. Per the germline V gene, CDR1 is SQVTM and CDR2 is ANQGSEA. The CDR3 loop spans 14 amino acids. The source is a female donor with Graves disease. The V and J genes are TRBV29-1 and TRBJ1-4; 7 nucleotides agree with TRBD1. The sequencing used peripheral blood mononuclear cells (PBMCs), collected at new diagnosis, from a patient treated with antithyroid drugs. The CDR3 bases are TGCAGCGTTGAGGGGACAGCATCTAATGAAAAACTGTTTTTT. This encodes CSVEGTASNEKLFF.